These 32 T cell receptor beta chains came from one sample sequenced in a study of blood T cell repertoires in COVID-19. Repertoires were generated with immunoSEQ multiplex PCR, while TCRdb's copy carries only in-frame clones and drops some. The sample has roughly 32,000 clones, roughly 88% seen once. Input material: peripheral blood. The receptors shown here come from a man between 65 and 80 years old with active or convalescent COVID-19.

The CDR3 reads CARDSRLYSNQPQHF. The CDR3 DNA sequence: TGTGCAAGGGACAGCCGGCTATATAGCAATCAGCCCCAGCATTTT. The chain couples TRBV6-7 to TRBJ1-5; 7 bases fit TRBD1. TRBV6-7 is marked as an open reading frame, function uncertain. This CDR3 has 15 amino acids.

This chain links TRBV4-1 with TRBJ2-1, with 9 bases fitting TRBD2. CDR1 and CDR2 from the germline V gene are MGHRA and YSYEKL. The ends lost 3 bases at V and 9 bases at J; junction bases unmatched: 9. This CDR3 has 15 residues. The CDR3 reads CASSQGGGLAGEQFF. The CDR3 bases are TGCGCCAGCAGCCAGGGAGGGGGACTAGCCGGTGAGCAGTTCTTC.

This rearrangement joins TRBV6-2 or TRBV6-3 to TRBJ2-2; tentative D call: TRBD1 (5 bases). V dropped 4 bases and J dropped 4 bases, with 7 bases sitting between them. This CDR3 is 13 amino acids long. Germline assignment: CDR1 MNHEY and CDR2 SVGEGT. The CDR3 region is CASSSRGTGELFF. CDR3 bases: TGTGCCAGCAGTTCTAGGGGCACCGGGGAGCTGTTTTTT.

The gene calls are TRBV12-3 or TRBV12-4 and TRBJ2-5; D not certain. The V gene lost 5 bases and the J gene lost 4 bases, with 11 bases spanning the gap. The length of the CDR3 is 13 residues. The CDR3 nucleotides are TGTGCCAGCAGTCTAAATTATCCAGAGACCCAGTACTTC. This encodes CASSLNYPETQYF.

V and J are TRBV10-3 and TRBJ1-2, with D possibly TRBD1 on 5 matching bases. Trimming removed 2 bases from V and 4 bases from J, with 14 bases in between. This CDR3 has 15 amino acids. The germline gives CDR1 ENHRY, CDR2 SYGVKD. CDR3: CAISEPGVTGYGYTF. The CDR3 DNA sequence: TGTGCCATCAGTGAGCCGGGGGTCACTGGCTATGGCTACACCTTC.

The rearrangement links TRBV6-2 or TRBV6-3 to TRBJ1-1; 8 positions match TRBD1. V gave up 5 bases and J gave up 6 bases; unmatched junction bases: 8. This CDR3 is 14 amino acids long. Per germline, CDR1 MNHEY and CDR2 SVGEGT. The CDR3 DNA reads as TGTGCCAGCAGTGACGGACAGGGAAGTTCTGAAGCTTTCTTT. Translating gives CASSDGQGSSEAFF.

The chain carries TRBV7-2 and TRBJ2-1; TRBD1 matches at 9 bases. V gave up 4 bases and J gave up 6 bases; unmatched junction bases: 7. The V gene's germline CDR1 is SGHTA and CDR2 FQGNSA. The CDR3 length is 15 residues. The CDR3 sequence: CASSSNRGRFNEQFF. CDR3 nucleotides: TGTGCCAGCAGCTCGAACAGGGGGCGCTTCAATGAGCAGTTCTTC.

This clone was detected only a few times. V usage is TRBV10-3 and J usage is TRBJ1-1; tentative D call: TRBD1 (5 bases). Germline CDR1 is ENHRY and CDR2 is SYGVKD. The CDR3 loop spans 15 amino acids. V lost 9 bases and J 5 bases, leaving 22 bases between the germline ends. The CDR3 DNA sequence: TGTGCCATAAGAGGCCCTGGGCAGGGCCGAACTGAAGCTTTCTTT. Translation: CAIRGPGQGRTEAFF.

The chain links TRBV7-9 to TRBJ1-2, with D perhaps TRBD1 (6 bases). The CDR3 runs 14 residues. Germline CDR1 and CDR2: SEHNR and FQNEAQ (reference sequence). The V end lost 10 bases, the J end lost 1 base, and 16 bases lay between the germline ends. CDR3 DNA: TGTGCCATCCCCGACAGGCAATTTAACTATGGCTACACCTTC. Its protein product is CAIPDRQFNYGYTF.

The chain couples TRBV21-1 to TRBJ1-4; the DNA was not used to check the table's D call, TRBD1. TRBV21-1 is classified as a pseudogene. The CDR3 loop spans 15 amino acids. This chain's CDR3 is CASSKRHPMREKLFF. CDR3 bases: TGTGCCAGCAGCAAAAGACACCCTATGAGAGAAAAACTGTTTTTT.

The chain employs TRBV10-3 and TRBJ1-2; a possible D gene is TRBD1 (5 bases). Germline CDR1 and CDR2: ENHRY and SYGVKD. Trimming left V 2 bases short and J 4 bases short, with 8 bases between. CDR3 length: 13 residues. This chain's CDR3 is CAISETGAYGYTF. The CDR3 DNA follows: TGTGCCATCAGTGAGACAGGAGCCTATGGCTACACCTTC.

The chain joins TRBV5-1 to TRBJ1-2, with 10 bases lining up with TRBD1. The CDR3 runs 15 residues. The V segment lost 1 base and the J segment 3 bases; nucleotides outside the gene matches: 3. Germline assignment: CDR1 SGHRS and CDR2 YFSETQ. The CDR3 DNA sequence: TGCGCCAGCAGCTTGATGGGACAGGGGTACTATGGCTACACCTTC. Translation gives CASSLMGQGYYGYTF.

The chain combines TRBV6-2 or TRBV6-3 with TRBJ2-7; a weak D match, TRBD1 (5 bases). The germline V gene encodes CDR1 MNHEY and CDR2 SVGEGT. CDR3 length equals 14 residues. V lost 4 bases and J 2 bases, leaving 12 bases between the germline ends. CDR3 amino acids: CASSSYKGPYEQYF. Here the CDR3 DNA reads TGTGCCAGCAGTTCATACAAGGGGCCCTACGAGCAGTACTTC.

As DNA, the CDR3 is TGTGCCAGCAGTCCCCTACGGGGGGAAGCAACTAATGAAAAACTGTTTTTT. Translating gives CASSPLRGEATNEKLFF. The V gene is TRBV27, the J gene TRBJ1-4, with D maybe TRBD1 (5 bases). The V and J ends lost 5 bases and 0 bases respectively, with 16 bases between them. Per germline, CDR1 MNHEY and CDR2 SMNVEV (reference sequence). CDR3 length: 17 amino acids.

This chain links TRBV6-6 with TRBJ1-6; 9 bases map to TRBD1. The trim removed 4 bases at V and 9 bases at J, leaving 7 bases unmatched. In germline, CDR1 is MNHNY, CDR2 SVGAGI (reference sequence). The CDR3 sequence is 15 residues long. The CDR3 region is CASSSKQGASSPLHF. In DNA, the CDR3 is TGTGCCAGCAGTTCCAAACAGGGGGCAAGTTCACCCCTCCACTTT.

The DNA for the CDR3 is TGTGCCAGCAGCTTAGCGGGGGTTGGACAGGGGTATGGCTACACCTTC. This gives the protein CASSLAGVGQGYGYTF. This chain connects TRBV7-2 to TRBJ1-2; 9 positions match TRBD1. V lost 0 bases, J lost 5 bases, and 7 bases stayed unmatched. Looked up from germline, CDR1 is SGHTA and CDR2 is FQGNSA. The CDR3 is 16 amino acids.

CDR3 amino acids: CASSLRGQGAPEQYF. CDR3 nucleotides: TGTGCCAGCAGTTTAAGGGGACAGGGGGCCCCCGAGCAGTACTTC. The chain recombines TRBV27 with TRBJ2-7; 12 bases are shared with TRBD1. V shed 2 bases and J 6 bases; nucleotides not matched to a gene: 5. CDR1 and CDR2 from the germline V gene are MNHEY and SMNVEV (reference sequence). The CDR3 spans 15 residues.

The chain uses TRBV19 and TRBJ1-2; no clear D gene. Germline V gene lookup returns CDR1 LNHDA and CDR2 SQIVND (reference sequence). The CDR3 extends over 17 amino acids. V lost 2 bases to trimming and J lost 5 bases, with 21 bases between them. The CDR3 DNA is TGTGCCAGTAGTATACTAACCGGGGATGGACGGGCGTATGGCTACACCTTC. It codes for CASSILTGDGRAYGYTF.

This chain connects TRBV28 to TRBJ1-2; D uncertain. Germline-derived CDR1 and CDR2 are MDHEN and SYDVKM. V was trimmed by 4 bases and J by 8 bases, leaving 8 bases between them. The CDR3 is 11 amino acids. CDR3 DNA: TGTGCCAGCAGTTCCTCCGTAGGCTACACCTTC. Amino acids: CASSSSVGYTF.

This chain links TRBV6-5 with TRBJ2-7; D is unresolved. The germline CDR1 and CDR2 sequences are MNHEY and SVGAGI. V was trimmed by 0 bases and J by 3 bases, leaving 12 bases between them. This CDR3 comprises 15 residues. The CDR3 region has the DNA TGTGCCAGCAGTTACTCGTCCGCTTTCGGCTACGAGCAGTACTTC. Amino acids: CASSYSSAFGYEQYF.

The gene calls are TRBV2 and TRBJ1-1; unclear D gene. The V end was cut by 1 base, the J end by 5 bases, with 11 bases between. The germline CDR1 and CDR2 sequences are SNHLY and FYNNEI. The CDR3 is made up of 14 amino acids. The CDR3 protein is CASSEETRGTEAFF. CDR3 bases: TGTGCCAGCAGTGAAGAAACAAGAGGGACTGAAGCTTTCTTT.

The chain is built from TRBV28 and TRBJ1-4, with 7 bases that match TRBD1. V lost 5 bases and J lost 5; bases outside the gene matches: 8. There are 15 residues in the CDR3. Germline assignment: CDR1 MDHEN and CDR2 SYDVKM. In DNA form, the CDR3 reads TGTGCCAGCAGTACCCTGGGCAGGGGGAATGAAAAACTGTTTTTT. Amino acids: CASSTLGRGNEKLFF.

V usage is TRBV15 and J usage is TRBJ1-1; D remains unclear. Germline CDR1 is LNHNV and CDR2 is YYDKDF (reference sequence). CDR3 length: 14 residues. V dropped 3 bases and J dropped 0 bases, with 8 bases sitting between them. This CDR3 is CATSRGGVNTEAFF. The CDR3 bases are TGTGCCACCAGCAGGGGCGGGGTGAACACTGAAGCTTTCTTT.

The rearrangement links TRBV6-5 to TRBJ2-1, with 9 bases fitting TRBD1. The CDR3 runs 13 residues. Germline V lookup: CDR1 MNHEY, CDR2 SVGAGI. The junction had 5 bases not matched to a gene; V was cut back by 6 bases and J by 8 bases. The CDR3 region has the DNA TGTGCCAGCAGATACAGGGGGCTCGATGAGCAGTTCTTC. It is translated as CASRYRGLDEQFF.

This clone was counted once. J is TRBJ1-1 and V is TRBV27, with D possibly matching TRBD1 (6 bases). In germline, CDR1 is MNHEY, CDR2 SMNVEV (reference sequence). This CDR3 is built from 16 residues. V lost 6 bases and J lost 11, with 28 bases in between. CDR3 sequence: CASSASPGQTRVRAFF. DNA for the CDR3: TGTGCCAGCAGCGCATCACCTGGACAGACGAGGGTGAGGGCTTTCTTT.

The V and J genes are TRBV28 and TRBJ1-1, with 7 bases identical to TRBD1. After removal of 6 bases from V and 1 base from J, the junction contained 5 bases not matched to a gene. The CDR3 is 14 amino acids. Germline loops: CDR1 MDHEN, CDR2 SYDVKM. The CDR3: CASRSGTANTEAFF. The DNA for the CDR3 is TGTGCCAGCAGATCCGGGACAGCGAACACTGAAGCTTTCTTT.

The genes are TRBV3-1 (or the pseudogene TRBV3-2) and TRBJ2-7; 9 nucleotides align to TRBD2. With V trimmed by 1 base and J by 6 bases, 13 bases remained unmatched. The CDR3 totals 17 residues. Per germline, CDR1 LGHDT and CDR2 YNNKEL (reference sequence). The CDR3 DNA follows: TGTGCCAGCAGCCAAGGGGGGGGCGCGGGAGGGCCGGTCGAGCAGTACTTC. It specifies CASSQGGGAGGPVEQYF.

The chain combines TRBV5-5 with TRBJ1-5, with 7 bases lining up with TRBD1. The CDR3 runs 20 residues. J lost 1 base, V lost 5 bases, and 21 bases had no gene match. Germline values: CDR1 SGHKS, CDR2 YYEKEE (reference sequence). In nucleotides, the CDR3 is TGTGCCAGCAGATGTCGGGGAGAGTTCGACAGGGTGCAAAGCAATCAGCCCCAGCATTTT. Translation: CASRCRGEFDRVQSNQPQHF.

The chain uses TRBV2 and TRBJ1-2; D not certain. Germline CDR1 and CDR2: SNHLY and FYNNEI. V was shortened by 4 bases and J by 8 bases, with 8 bases between the two germline ends. The CDR3 covers 11 residues. The CDR3 reads CASSGGGGYTF. The CDR3 DNA reads TGTGCCAGCAGTGGAGGAGGGGGCTACACCTTC.

The V and J genes are TRBV5-1 and TRBJ1-2; 10 nucleotides line up with TRBD1. The germline gives CDR1 SGHRS, CDR2 YFSETQ. This CDR3 has 15 residues. J was trimmed by 4 bases and V by 6 bases; bases with no gene match: 9. CDR3 DNA sequence: TGCGCCAGCACCCTGGGACAGGGGCGAGGCTATGGCTACACCTTC. This gives the protein CASTLGQGRGYGYTF.

The chain combines TRBV7-2 with TRBJ1-1, with D tentatively TRBD1 (5 bases). Germline assignment: CDR1 SGHTA and CDR2 FQGNSA. V was shortened by 5 bases and J by 6 bases, with 19 bases between the two germline ends. This CDR3 has 15 residues. CDR3 coding DNA: TGTGCCAGCAGCCTCCAACAGGTGGGTGGTGCTGAAGCTTTCTTT. This encodes CASSLQQVGGAEAFF. Filled out from reference TRBV7-2 and TRBJ1-1, the complete variable domain reads GAGVSQSPSNKVTEKGKDVELRCDPISGHTALYWYRQSLGQGLEFLIYFQGNSAPDKSGLPSDRFSAERTGGSVSTLTIQRTQQEDSAVYLCASSLQQVGGAEAFFGQGTRLTVV.

V usage is TRBV6-6 and J usage is TRBJ1-2; 10 bases are a match to TRBD1. The V gene end was trimmed by 5 bases and the J gene end by 8 bases; junction bases not matched to a gene: 11. The CDR3 is 15 residues long. The germline V gene has CDR1 MNHNY and CDR2 SVGAGI (reference sequence). CDR3 loop: CASSHRDRGRFGYTF. CDR3 DNA sequence: TGTGCCAGCAGTCACCGGGACAGGGGACGTTTCGGCTACACCTTC.